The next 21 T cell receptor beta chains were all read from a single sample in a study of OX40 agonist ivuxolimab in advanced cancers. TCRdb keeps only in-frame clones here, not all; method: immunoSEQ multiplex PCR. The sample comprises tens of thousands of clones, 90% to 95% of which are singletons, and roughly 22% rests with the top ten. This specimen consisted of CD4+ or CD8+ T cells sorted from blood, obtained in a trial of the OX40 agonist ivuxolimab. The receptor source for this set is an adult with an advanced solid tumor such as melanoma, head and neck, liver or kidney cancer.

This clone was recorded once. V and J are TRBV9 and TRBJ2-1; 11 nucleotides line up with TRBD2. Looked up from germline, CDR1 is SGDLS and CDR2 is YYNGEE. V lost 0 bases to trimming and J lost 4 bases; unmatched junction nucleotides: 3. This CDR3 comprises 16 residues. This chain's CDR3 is CASSVAGLAEYNEQFF. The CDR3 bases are TGTGCCAGCAGCGTAGCGGGACTAGCGGAGTACAATGAGCAGTTCTTC.

CDR3 loop: CASSPQTGRAVNEQFF. CDR3 nucleotide sequence: TGTGCCAGCAGCCCGCAAACCGGGAGGGCCGTCAATGAGCAGTTCTTC. The V gene is TRBV9, the J gene TRBJ2-1, with 8 bases aligning to TRBD2. The CDR3 is made up of 16 amino acids. V was pared by 4 bases and J by 6 bases, with 12 bases of the junction left unmatched. From germline, CDR1 is SGDLS and CDR2 YYNGEE.

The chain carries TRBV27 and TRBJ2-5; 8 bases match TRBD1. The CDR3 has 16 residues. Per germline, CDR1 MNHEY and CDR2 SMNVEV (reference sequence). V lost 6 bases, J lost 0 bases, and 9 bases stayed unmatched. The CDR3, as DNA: TGTGCCAGCAGAAACCTGGGACAGGACAACCAAGAGACCCAGTACTTC. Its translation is CASRNLGQDNQETQYF.

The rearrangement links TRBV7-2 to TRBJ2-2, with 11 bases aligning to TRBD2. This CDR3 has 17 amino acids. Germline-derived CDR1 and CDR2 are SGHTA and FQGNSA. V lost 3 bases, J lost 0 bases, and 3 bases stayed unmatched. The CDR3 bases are TGTGCCAGCAGCTTCCCACTAGCGGGGGCGAACACCGGGGAGCTGTTTTTT. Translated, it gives CASSFPLAGANTGELFF.

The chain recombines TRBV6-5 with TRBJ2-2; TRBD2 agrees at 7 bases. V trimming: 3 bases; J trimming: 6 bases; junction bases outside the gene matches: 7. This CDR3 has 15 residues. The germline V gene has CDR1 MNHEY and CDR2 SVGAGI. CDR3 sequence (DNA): TGTGCCAGCAGTTATCTAGCGGCTGGCGCCGGGGAGCTGTTTTTT. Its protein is CASSYLAAGAGELFF.

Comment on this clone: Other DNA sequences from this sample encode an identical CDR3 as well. The CDR3 DNA sequence: TGTGCCAGCAGCTTAGTCGGTTCCACAGATACGCAGTATTTT. It encodes CASSLVGSTDTQYF. The chain recombines TRBV7-9 with TRBJ2-3, with no clear D. CDR1 is SEHNR, CDR2 FQNEAQ, per germline (reference sequence). The CDR3 extends over 14 amino acids. Trimming pared 1 base from V and 2 bases from J, leaving 7 bases between.

The DNA of the CDR3 is TGTGCCAGCAGCTTACGACAGGGAGGGAACACTGAAGCTTTCTTT. Residues: CASSLRQGGNTEAFF. This rearrangement joins TRBV7-6 to TRBJ1-1, with TRBD1 identical over 7 bases. CDR3 length equals 15 residues. Germline V lookup: CDR1 SGHVS, CDR2 FNYEAQ. Trimming took 2 bases from V and 1 from J; bases not matched to a gene: 4.

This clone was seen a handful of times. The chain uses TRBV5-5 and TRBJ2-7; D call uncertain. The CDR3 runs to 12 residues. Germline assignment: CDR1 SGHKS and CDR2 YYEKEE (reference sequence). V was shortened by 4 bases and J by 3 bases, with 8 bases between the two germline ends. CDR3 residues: CASSPPSYEQYF. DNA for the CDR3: TGTGCCAGCAGCCCCCCAAGCTACGAGCAGTACTTC.

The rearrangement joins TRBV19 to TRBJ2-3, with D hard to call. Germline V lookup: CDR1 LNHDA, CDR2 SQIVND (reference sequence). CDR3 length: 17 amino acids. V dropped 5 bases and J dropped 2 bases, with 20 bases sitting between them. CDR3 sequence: CASSVGYIPTLTDTQYF. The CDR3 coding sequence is TGTGCCAGTAGTGTGGGCTACATTCCGACACTCACAGATACGCAGTATTTT. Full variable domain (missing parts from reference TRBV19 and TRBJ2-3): DGGITQSPKYLFRKEGQNVTLSCEQNLNHDAMYWYRQDPGQGLRLIYYSQIVNDFQKGDIAEGYSVSREKKESFPLTVTSAQKNPTAFYLCASSVGYIPTLTDTQYFGPGTRLTVL.

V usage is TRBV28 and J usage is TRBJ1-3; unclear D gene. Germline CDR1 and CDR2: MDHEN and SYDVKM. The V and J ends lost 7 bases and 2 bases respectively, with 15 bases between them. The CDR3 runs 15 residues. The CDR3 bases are TGTGCCAGCACTCCTCCAAGGCTAACTGGAAACACCATATATTTT. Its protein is CASTPPRLTGNTIYF.

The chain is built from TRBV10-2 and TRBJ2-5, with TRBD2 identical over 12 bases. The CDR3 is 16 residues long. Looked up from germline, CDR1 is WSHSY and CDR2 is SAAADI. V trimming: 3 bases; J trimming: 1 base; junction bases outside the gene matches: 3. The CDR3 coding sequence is TGCGCCAGCAGTGAAGGACTAGCGGGACTCCAAGAGACCCAGTACTTC. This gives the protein CASSEGLAGLQETQYF.

CDR3 nucleotide sequence: TGTGCCAGCAGCGAGACAGGGGGAAACAATGAGCAGTTCTTC. Its protein product is CASSETGGNNEQFF. The chain uses TRBV9 and TRBJ2-1, with TRBD1 matching over 9 bases. This CDR3 comprises 14 residues. Germline V CDR1 and CDR2: SGDLS, YYNGEE. V was pared by 3 bases and J by 5 bases, with 3 bases of the junction left unmatched.

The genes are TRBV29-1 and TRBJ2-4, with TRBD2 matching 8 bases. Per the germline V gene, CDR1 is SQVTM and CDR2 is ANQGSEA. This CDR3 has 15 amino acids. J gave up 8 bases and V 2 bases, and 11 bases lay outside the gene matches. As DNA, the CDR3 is TGCAGCGTTGAATTAGCGGGGACCGGGGCGGACATTCAGTACTTC. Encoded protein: CSVELAGTGADIQYF.

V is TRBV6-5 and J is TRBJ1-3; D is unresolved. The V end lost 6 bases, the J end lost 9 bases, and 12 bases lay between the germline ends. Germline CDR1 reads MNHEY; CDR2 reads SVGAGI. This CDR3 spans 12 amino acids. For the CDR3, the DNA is TGTGCCAGCAGGCCTGCGGGCGGCACCATATATTTT. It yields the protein CASRPAGGTIYF.

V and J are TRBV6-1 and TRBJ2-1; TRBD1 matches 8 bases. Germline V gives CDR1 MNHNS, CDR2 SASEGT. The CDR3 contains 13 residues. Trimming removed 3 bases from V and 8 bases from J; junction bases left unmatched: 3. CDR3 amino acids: CASSDRTGYEQFF. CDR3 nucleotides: TGTGCCAGCAGTGATAGGACAGGGTATGAGCAGTTCTTC.

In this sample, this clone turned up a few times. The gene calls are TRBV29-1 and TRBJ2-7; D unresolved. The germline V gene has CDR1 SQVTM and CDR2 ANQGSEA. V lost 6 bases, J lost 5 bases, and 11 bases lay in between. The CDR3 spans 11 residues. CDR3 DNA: TGCAGCGTCCCAGAAGGAAACGAGCAGTACTTC. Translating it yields CSVPEGNEQYF.

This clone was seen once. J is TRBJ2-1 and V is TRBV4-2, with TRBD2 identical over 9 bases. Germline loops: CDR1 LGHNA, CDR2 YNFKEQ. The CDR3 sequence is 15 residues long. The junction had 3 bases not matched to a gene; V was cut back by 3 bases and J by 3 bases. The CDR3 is CASSHGTSSYNEQFF. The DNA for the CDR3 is TGTGCCAGCAGCCACGGGACTAGCAGCTACAATGAGCAGTTCTTC.

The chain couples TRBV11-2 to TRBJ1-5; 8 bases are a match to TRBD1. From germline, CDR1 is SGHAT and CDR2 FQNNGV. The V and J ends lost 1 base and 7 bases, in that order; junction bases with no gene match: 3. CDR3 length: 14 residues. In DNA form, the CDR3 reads TGTGCCAGCAGCTTAGGGGACAGGAGGCAGCCCCAGCATTTT. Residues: CASSLGDRRQPQHF.

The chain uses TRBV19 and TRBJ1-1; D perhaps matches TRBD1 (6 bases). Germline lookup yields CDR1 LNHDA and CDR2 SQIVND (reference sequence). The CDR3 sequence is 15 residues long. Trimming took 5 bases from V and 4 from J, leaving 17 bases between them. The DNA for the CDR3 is TGTGCCAGTAGTGCTACAGGGTATGGAGGCACTGAAGCTTTCTTT. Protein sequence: CASSATGYGGTEAFF.

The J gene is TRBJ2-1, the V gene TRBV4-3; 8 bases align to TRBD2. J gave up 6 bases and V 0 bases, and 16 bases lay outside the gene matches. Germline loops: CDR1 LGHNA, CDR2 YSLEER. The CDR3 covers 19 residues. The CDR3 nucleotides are TGCGCCAGCAGCCAAGAATCGCCATTCACGGGGGCGGGGGGCAATGAGCAGTTCTTC. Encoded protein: CASSQESPFTGAGGNEQFF.

This CDR3 reads CASSPDSSPALNYGYTF. Here the CDR3 DNA reads TGTGCCAGCAGCCCCGATTCATCTCCCGCACTTAACTATGGCTACACCTTC. The rearrangement links TRBV11-2 to TRBJ1-2; D is unclear. The germline gives CDR1 SGHAT, CDR2 FQNNGV. CDR3 length equals 17 residues. Trimming removed 5 bases at V and 1 base at J, with 20 bases between.